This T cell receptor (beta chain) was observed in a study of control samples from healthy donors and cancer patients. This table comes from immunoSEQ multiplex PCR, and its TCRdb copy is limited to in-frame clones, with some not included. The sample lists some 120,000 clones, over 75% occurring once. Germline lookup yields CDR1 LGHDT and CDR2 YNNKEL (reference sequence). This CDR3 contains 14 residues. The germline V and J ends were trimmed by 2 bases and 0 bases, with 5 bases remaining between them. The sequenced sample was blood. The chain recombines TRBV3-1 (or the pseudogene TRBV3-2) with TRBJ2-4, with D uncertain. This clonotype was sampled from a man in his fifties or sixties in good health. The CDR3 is CASSQPLAKNIQYF. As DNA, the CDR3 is TGTGCCAGCAGCCAACCCTTAGCCAAAAACATTCAGTACTTC.